Presented here are 22 T cell receptor beta chains from one specimen sequenced in a study of identical twins. TCRdb reprocessed the 5' RACE reads via MiXCR and lists one record per CDR3 protein. The repertoire holds a few hundred thousand distinct CDR3 sequences, with roughly 15% as singletons. These records were also assigned to another study, of yellow fever vaccine responses in identical twins.

The source material was CD4+ T cells sorted from blood. These receptors were obtained from a woman between 18 and 29 years old in good health.

This sequence joins TRBV6-5 and TRBJ2-3, with 7 bases matching TRBD1. Germline loops: CDR1 MNHEY, CDR2 SVGAGI. The CDR3 has 17 amino acids. V lost 0 bases to trimming and J lost 0 bases; unmatched junction nucleotides: 6. Here the CDR3 DNA reads TGTGCCAGCAGTTACTCAGTAGGCAGGGGGAGCACAGATACGCAGTATTTT. It encodes CASSYSVGRGSTDTQYF.

This chain connects TRBV4-2 to TRBJ2-3, with D maybe TRBD2 (6 bases). CDR3 length: 15 amino acids. Trimming removed 0 bases from V and 6 bases from J, with 13 bases in between. Germline V gene data show CDR1 as LGHNA and CDR2 as YNFKEQ. CDR3 sequence reads: CASSQDRLAWDTQYF. DNA for the CDR3: TGTGCCAGCAGCCAAGATCGGCTAGCGTGGGATACGCAGTATTTT.

This clonotype was observed at least ten times. The chain carries TRBV12-3 or TRBV12-4 and TRBJ2-1; D gene uncertain. Trimming removed 1 base from V and 15 bases from J, with 16 bases in between. The CDR3 spans 13 residues. The CDR3 here is CASSLGSWRYLFF. CDR3 coding DNA: TGTGCCAGCAGTTTAGGAAGTTGGCGGTACCTGTTCTTC.

The chain joins TRBV2 to TRBJ2-7; 9 positions agree with TRBD1. This CDR3 region has 12 residues. The germline CDR1 and CDR2 sequences are SNHLY and FYNNEI. J gave up 9 bases and V 6 bases, and 6 bases lay outside the gene matches. The CDR3 DNA is TGTGCCAGCAGGGAGGACAGGGGTTTGCAGTACGTC. It specifies CASREDRGLQYV.

The chain carries TRBV12-3 or TRBV12-4 and TRBJ1-1; D remains ambiguous. This CDR3 is 15 amino acids long. Trimming removed 3 bases at V and 0 bases at J, with 11 bases between. This CDR3 is CASSFIPRVNTEAFF. The CDR3 DNA reads TGTGCCAGCAGTTTCATCCCGCGGGTGAACACTGAAGCTTTCTTT.

The chain couples TRBV12-3 or TRBV12-4 to TRBJ2-2; 7 bases are shared with TRBD1. Trimming cost V 6 bases and J 1 base; bases outside gene matches: 5. The CDR3 runs 15 residues. The CDR3 DNA reads as TGTGCCAGCAGGAAACGGACAGGGAACACCGGGGAGCTGTTTTTT. This gives the protein CASRKRTGNTGELFF.

This clonotype appeared a few times. The chain links TRBV27 to TRBJ2-6; TRBD2 matches at 8 bases. V lost 6 bases, J lost 0 bases, and 4 bases stayed unmatched. Germline V gives CDR1 MNHEY, CDR2 SMNVEV (reference sequence). The CDR3 loop spans 16 amino acids. CDR3 loop: CASRVAGSSGANVLTF. The CDR3 DNA reads TGTGCCAGCAGGGTAGCGGGGAGCTCTGGGGCCAACGTCCTGACTTTC.

This clonotype was detected only a few times. J is TRBJ1-4 and V is TRBV6-5; 11 nucleotides agree with TRBD1. The CDR3 contains 16 residues. CDR1 and CDR2 from the germline V gene are MNHEY and SVGAGI. V lost 2 bases to trimming and J lost 7 bases; unmatched junction nucleotides: 6. The CDR3 bases are TGTGCCAGCAGTTACCGAACCGGGACAGGGGGTGAAAAACTGTTTTTT. This gives the protein CASSYRTGTGGEKLFF.

This clonotype was seen more than once but under ten times. The chain is built from TRBV24-1 and TRBJ2-1, with 8 bases aligning to TRBD2. From germline, CDR1 is KGHDR and CDR2 SFDVKD. The CDR3 extends over 13 amino acids. After removal of 10 bases from V and 1 base from J, the junction contained 2 bases not matched to a gene. DNA for the CDR3: TGTGCCACTTCTAGCGGGTCCTACAATGAGCAGTTCTTC. Translated, it gives CATSSGSYNEQFF.

The chain is built from TRBV10-3 and TRBJ2-5, with a tentative D call TRBD1 (5 bases). Per germline, CDR1 ENHRY and CDR2 SYGVKD. This CDR3 region has 14 residues. Between the trimmed V and J ends, which lost 10 bases and 2 bases, there was a span of 17 bases. CDR3 nucleotide sequence: TGTGCCACCCATGCGCAGGGCGGTCAAGAGACCCAGTACTTC. This codes for CATHAQGGQETQYF.

V usage is TRBV12-3 or TRBV12-4 and J usage is TRBJ2-1; D not certain. With 8 bases removed from V and 5 bases from J, the gap between germline ends came to 22 bases. This CDR3 region has 16 residues. The CDR3 DNA sequence: TGTGCCAGCCGGCCCGCCTCCGGACGACGACACAATGAGCAGTTCTTC. Residues: CASRPASGRRHNEQFF.

This clonotype was picked up a small number of times. The chain is built from TRBV3-1 and TRBJ2-3; 7 bases agree with TRBD2. The CDR3 loop spans 14 amino acids. With V trimmed by 0 bases and J by 11 bases, 8 bases remained unmatched. Germline loops: CDR1 LGHDT, CDR2 YNNKEL (reference sequence). The CDR3 DNA follows: TGTGCCAGCAGCCAAGAAGCAAGTAGCGGGTTGCAGTATTTT. This codes for CASSQEASSGLQYF.

This clonotype was detected a few times. The chain uses TRBV28 and TRBJ2-4; tentative D call: TRBD1 (6 bases). Germline assignment: CDR1 MDHEN and CDR2 SYDVKM. V lost 3 bases and J 0 bases, leaving 9 bases between the germline ends. The CDR3 is 15 residues long. The CDR3 DNA follows: TGTGCCAGCAGTTTCAGGGGTGCAGCCAAAAACATTCAGTACTTC. Translating gives CASSFRGAAKNIQYF. Full variable domain (rest looked up from reference TRBV28 and TRBJ2-4): DVKVTQSSRYLVKRTGEKVFLECVQDMDHENMFWYRQDPGLGLRLIYFSYDVKMKEKGDIPEGYSVSREKKERFSLILESASTNQTSMYLCASSFRGAAKNIQYFGAGTRLSVL.

CDR3 sequence reads: CSAGGFREKLFF. CDR3 DNA sequence: TGCAGTGCTGGGGGATTCCGTGAAAAACTGTTTTTT. The V and J genes are TRBV20-1 and TRBJ1-4, with D possibly matching TRBD1 (5 bases). CDR3 length: 12 residues. Germline assignment: CDR1 DFQATT and CDR2 SNEGSKA (reference sequence). Trimming took off 5 bases at V and 7 bases at J, with 11 bases between the two ends.

The rearrangement joins TRBV5-1 to TRBJ2-7, with 10 positions matching TRBD2. The CDR3 sequence is 15 residues long. V shed 5 bases, J shed 3 bases, and the junction held 8 bases outside the gene matches. CDR1 is SGHRS, CDR2 YFSETQ, per germline. Here the CDR3 DNA reads TGCGCCAGCAGAAACGGACTAGCGGAATTCTACGAGCAGTACTTC. Amino acids: CASRNGLAEFYEQYF.

This clonotype occurred a few times. V gene TRBV7-2 combines with J gene TRBJ2-2; 11 bases line up with TRBD2. V lost 3 bases and J lost 4; bases outside the gene matches: 7. This CDR3 comprises 17 residues. The germline V gene encodes CDR1 SGHTA and CDR2 FQGNSA. In DNA, the CDR3 is TGTGCCAGCAGCTTGGTCGGTAGCGGGAGGGTCACCGGGGAGCTGTTTTTT. It codes for CASSLVGSGRVTGELFF.

DNA of the CDR3: TGTGCCAGCAGTGATGAGCATGGCTACACCTTC. It yields the protein CASSDEHGYTF. V usage is TRBV2 and J usage is TRBJ1-2; D unclear. The germline gives CDR1 SNHLY, CDR2 FYNNEI. The CDR3 contains 11 residues. Trimming cost V 3 bases and J 6 bases, with 5 bases left between them.

This chain links TRBV3-1 with TRBJ2-1, with a weak D call TRBD2 (6 bases). From germline, CDR1 is LGHDT and CDR2 YNNKEL (reference sequence). The length of the CDR3 is 16 residues. Trimming cost V 1 base and J 2 bases, with 12 bases left between them. The DNA for the CDR3 is TGTGCCAGCAGCCAAGGTATGGCGGGGCCCTACAATGAGCAGTTCTTC. This codes for CASSQGMAGPYNEQFF.

This clonotype was seen a handful of times. V usage is TRBV6-1 and J usage is TRBJ2-3, with 8 bases identical to TRBD2. V lost 6 bases to trimming and J lost 5 bases; unmatched junction nucleotides: 7. CDR1 is MNHNS, CDR2 SASEGT, per germline. The CDR3 has 14 residues. The CDR3 spells CASSPGTREDTQYF. DNA for the CDR3: TGTGCCAGCAGCCCTGGGACTAGGGAAGATACGCAGTATTTT.

The chain links TRBV20-1 to TRBJ2-1, with 10 bases fitting TRBD1. With 6 bases clipped from V and 6 bases from J, the junction kept 5 bases outside the gene matches. Germline loops: CDR1 DFQATT, CDR2 SNEGSKA (reference sequence). The CDR3 is 13 residues long. CDR3 in amino acids: CSARQGAINEQFF. The CDR3 coding sequence is TGCAGTGCACGACAGGGGGCGATCAATGAGCAGTTCTTC.

The sample holds a few counts of this clonotype. The rearrangement links TRBV27 to TRBJ2-5, with 12 positions matching TRBD1. Losses at the gene ends were 6 bases for V and 7 bases for J; bases not matched to a gene: 12. CDR3 length equals 16 residues. The germline V gene has CDR1 MNHEY and CDR2 SMNVEV (reference sequence). The CDR3 loop is CASRAPGTGGFWTQYF. The CDR3 DNA sequence: TGTGCCAGCAGGGCCCCCGGGACAGGGGGCTTTTGGACCCAGTACTTC.

The table lists this clonotype with many counts. The chain links TRBV6-1 to TRBJ2-2, with 13 positions matching TRBD2. This CDR3 is built from 18 residues. Germline V CDR1 and CDR2: MNHNS, SASEGT. Losses at the gene ends were 6 bases for V and 0 bases for J; bases not matched to a gene: 7. CDR3 sequence: CASRTWGLAGPNTGELFF. The CDR3 bases are TGTGCCAGCAGGACGTGGGGACTAGCGGGACCGAACACCGGGGAGCTGTTTTTT.